This T cell receptor (beta chain) stems from a study of identical twins. The study's findings and limits: Findings depended on cross-sectional statistics rather than tracking the same donors.

Germline values: CDR1 MNHNS, CDR2 SASEGT. This CDR3 is 13 amino acids long. V lost 7 bases and J 6 bases, leaving 13 bases between the germline ends. Notes on this clonotype: What it binds is unknown.

In TCRdb, the 5' RACE reads were re-called with MiXCR into one record per CDR3 protein. There are about 660,000 distinct CDR3 sequences in the sample; more than 6.5% occur only once, and 0.8% to 1% lies in the top ten. The same sample was also studied in work on yellow fever vaccine responses in identical twins.

This chain links TRBV6-1 with TRBJ2-1; D is ambiguous. The sequence was collected from a woman aged 18-29 years in good health. The sequenced sample was PBMCs. The CDR3 nucleotides read TGTGCCAGCACCCTAAGGCCGGGCAATGAGCAGTTCTTC. This translates into CASTLRPGNEQFF.